The rows below give T cell receptor beta chains drawn from one sample of a study of T cells after yellow fever vaccination. From the 5' RACE reads, TCRdb called clonotypes with MiXCR, one entry per CDR3 protein. The repertoire includes approximately 250,000 distinct CDR3 sequences, approximately 3.6% of them detected once, and about 20% sits in the top ten. This material consisted of PBMCs, taken 15 days after the yellow fever booster vaccination. These receptors were collected from a man between 18 and 29 years old who received the YFV17D yellow fever vaccine. The CDR3 runs from the conserved cysteine through the conserved F or W. Fields, in order: CDR3 length, J gene, V gene, CDR3 protein.

length: 13; J: TRBJ1-5; V: TRBV6-1; CDR3: CASSEGVVQPQHF
length: 15; J: TRBJ2-7; V: TRBV21-1; CDR3: CASSKDGQETYEQYF
length: 13; J: TRBJ1-2; V: TRBV6-5; CDR3: CASSYSIQMGYTF
length: 15; J: TRBJ2-3; V: TRBV4-3; CDR3: CASSLGLSLPDTQYF
length: 17; J: TRBJ2-3; V: TRBV29-1; CDR3: CSVEDPASGGVSDTQYF
length: 17; J: TRBJ1-1; V: TRBV3-1; CDR3: CASARMTGTPRDTEAFF
length: 16; J: TRBJ1-4; V: TRBV7-8; CDR3: CASSQEGDGGSEKLFF
length: 16; J: TRBJ2-1; V: TRBV7-8; CDR3: CASSQRTGTDNNEQFF
length: 17; J: TRBJ2-5; V: TRBV7-2; CDR3: CASSLVAALAEEETQYF
length: 14; J: TRBJ1-3; V: TRBV12-3/TRBV12-4; CDR3: CASSHRSSGNTIYF
length: 15; J: TRBJ2-1; V: TRBV5-1; CDR3: CASSLQGSTYNEQFF
length: 14; J: TRBJ1-1; V: TRBV5-1; CDR3: CASSLGQAAVEAFF
length: 16; J: TRBJ2-1; V: TRBV6-2/TRBV6-3; CDR3: CASRGSSGGRNNEQFF
length: 15; J: TRBJ2-1; V: TRBV2; CDR3: CASSDPGAGYNEQFF
length: 16; J: TRBJ2-4; V: TRBV7-2; CDR3: CASSPPLQGAKNIQYF
length: 15; J: TRBJ1-6; V: TRBV30; CDR3: CAWSVVLRDNSPLHF
length: 17; J: TRBJ1-5; V: TRBV5-6; CDR3: CASSTTGTPPFAQPQHF
length: 14; J: TRBJ1-4; V: TRBV12-3/TRBV12-4; CDR3: CASSLGQLNEKLFF
length: 15; J: TRBJ2-5; V: TRBV29-1; CDR3: CSVVLPSTSQETQYF
length: 16; J: TRBJ2-2; V: TRBV15; CDR3: CATSRPGTASAGELFF
length: 14; J: TRBJ1-1; V: TRBV6-5; CDR3: CASRRTGTVYEAFF
length: 14; J: TRBJ2-7; V: TRBV27; CDR3: CASSFRGQAYEQYF
length: 16; J: TRBJ1-5; V: TRBV4-1; CDR3: CASSLRSKSGNQPQHF
length: 16; J: TRBJ1-1; V: TRBV7-6; CDR3: CASSLGGFTMNTEAFF
length: 14; J: TRBJ2-7; V: TRBV5-1; CDR3: CASSRTGLPYEQYF
length: 13; J: TRBJ1-1; V: TRBV6-6; CDR3: CASSYRPRVEAFF
length: 16; J: TRBJ2-2; V: TRBV4-1; CDR3: CASSQVLAGGTGELFF
length: 13; J: TRBJ2-1; V: TRBV5-4; CDR3: CASSLVGLNEQFF
length: 16; J: TRBJ2-2; V: TRBV5-1; CDR3: CASSPRGVSNTGELFF
length: 17; J: TRBJ2-4; V: TRBV6-2/TRBV6-3; CDR3: CASSYPRQGGPKNIQYF
length: 15; J: TRBJ2-7; V: TRBV5-1; CDR3: CASSTGTVFSYEQYF
length: 18; J: TRBJ1-5; V: TRBV7-6; CDR3: CASSLGGGSRLSNQPQHF
length: 14; J: TRBJ2-3; V: TRBV5-1; CDR3: CASSLGARGDTQYF
length: 12; J: TRBJ1-4; V: TRBV6-5; CDR3: CASGQSNEKLFF
length: 20; J: TRBJ1-3; V: TRBV6-6; CDR3: CASRRRPRPDRGNSGNTIYF
length: 13; J: TRBJ2-2; V: TRBV7-2; CDR3: CASRLRLTGELFF
length: 20; J: TRBJ1-1; V: TRBV7-2; CDR3: CASSPRPYRGRKGMNTEAFF
length: 15; J: TRBJ1-6; V: TRBV3-1; CDR3: CASSRNRVGVSPLHF
length: 16; J: TRBJ2-1; V: TRBV9; CDR3: CASSAGDGYLYNEQFF
length: 13; J: TRBJ1-5; V: TRBV10-3; CDR3: CAISAEALGPQHF
length: 18; J: TRBJ1-6; V: TRBV12-3/TRBV12-4; CDR3: CASSLSRAASSYNSPLHF
length: 13; J: TRBJ2-5; V: TRBV7-3; CDR3: CASSLGDGGTQYF
length: 16; J: TRBJ2-2; V: TRBV5-1; CDR3: CASSLARVVSTGELFF
length: 17; J: TRBJ2-6; V: TRBV4-1; CDR3: CASRGDGYFSGANVLTF
length: 17; J: TRBJ2-2; V: TRBV18; CDR3: CASSPQVGGEDTGELFF